A single T cell receptor beta chain is shown here with its context. The PCR was carried out with 60 Vbeta primers and 13 Jbeta primers. The assay was immunoSEQ multiplex PCR, and TCRdb's table has in-frame clones only and misses some. The profile shows about 160,000 clones, over 80% of them singletons. This sample is drawn from a study of cytomegalovirus exposure and HLA in healthy donors. Turning to the study itself: Early release data held some 80 million unique TCRs from HLA-typed donors.

The V gene's germline CDR1 is SGHNT and CDR2 YYREEE (reference sequence). The length of the CDR3 is 16 residues. Losses at the gene ends were 3 bases for V and 3 bases for J; bases not matched to a gene: 7. The TCR originated in a girl under 18 in good health and CMV-seropositive. The V and J genes are TRBV5-4 and TRBJ1-1, with TRBD1 matching over 11 bases. Sequencing was carried out using PBMCs. CDR3 loop: CASSSGTGGRDTEAFF. The DNA of the CDR3 is TGTGCCAGCAGCTCCGGGACAGGGGGGAGGGACACTGAAGCTTTCTTT.